This TCR beta chain emerged from a study of blood T cell repertoires in COVID-19 (dated by TCRdb to between 2020 and 2021). For the study in its entirety: Samples from collaborators originated in the United States, Italy and Spain and spanned both the acute and convalescent phases of COVID-19. The prospective study material was composed of cDNA or gDNA derived from T cells, B-cell-depleted T cells, or PBMCs. Subjects who had been exposed to COVID-19, were actively infected with it, or had recovered from it provided the deeply sampled blood TCRbeta repertoires that made up the dataset. The repertoires were released in a freely available public database meant as a resource for research on the immune response to SARS-CoV-2. Samples were obtained from the ongoing ImmuneRACE study (first 160 participants) and from 1,200 or so subjects provided by 6 global collaborators. Sample metadata almost always included a de-identified subject ID, COVID-19 status, age in years and sex. Where available, HLA class I and class II types were taken from metadata supplied by the sample provider and were not determined by assay-based typing.

The V end gives up 6 bases and the J end 3 bases, leaving 10 bases in the junction not matched to a gene. The CDR3 has 16 amino acids, counting the end cysteine and phenylalanine. The entry retains the CDR3 DNA only, 48 bases that are in frame from base 1. CDR1 and CDR2 are read off the germline V gene as KGHSH and LQKENI. The immunoSEQ Assay, a bias-controlled multiplex PCR, was used to amplify TCRbeta CDR3 regions from genomic DNA. Turning to the authors' computational methods: The number of nucleated cells in each sample was estimated from the amplification of reference gene primers within the assay. To quantify the absolute abundance of each unique TCRbeta CDR3 rearrangement, sequence reads were collapsed and filtered. For each sample, productive Simpson clonality was calculated as the square root of Simpson's diversity index across productive rearrangements. The table was pulled from immuneACCESS by TCRdb, which kept in-frame rearrangements only. Such tables lose some clones; where checked, under half of the loss comes from unresolved V genes, and the rest has no known cause. That table gives V, J and clone size, and the DNA gave D and trimming. The sample table records about 31,000 clones; roughly nine tenths of these occur just once. The leading ten clones occupy 5% to 7% of the sample.

Details on this clone: No antigen is known for it. Within one base of it there is no much larger clone, and no base qualities were kept.

Here is what the overall study found, with its caveats: The quantity of clinical and demographic metadata differed by source and by participant and was supplied without curation.

Each collaborating institution followed its own protocols to collect whole blood in K2EDTA tubes. Collaborator samples were shipped for TCRbeta analysis as frozen whole blood, isolated PBMCs, or DNA extracted from either sample type. The sequence links TRBV18 to TRBJ1-3; TRBD1 fits 8 bases in the junction. This TCR derives from a human donor in a cohort sampled during active COVID-19. The specimen sequenced was peripheral blood. The DNA sequence is as follows: TGTGCCAGCTCTCGGTCGGCACAGGGGGATGGAAACACCATATATTTT. Translated, it reads CASSRSAQGDGNTIYF.